These 24 T cell receptor beta chains came from one sample sequenced in a study of CD8+ T cells in alopecia areata. Regarding treatment: oral pan-JAK inhibitor, 5-10 mg twice daily. Reverse transcription of extracted RNA yielded cDNA, which provided the sequencing template. TCRdb's table, derived via immunoSEQ multiplex PCR, lists solely in-frame clones and lacks some. The table includes about 200,000 clones, 55% to 70% detected once. The sequencing used CD4+ T cells sorted from blood, collected at week 4, from a patient treated with tofacitinib. Receptors originate from a human donor with alopecia areata.

This chain uses TRBV29-1 with TRBJ2-7; D possibly corresponds to TRBD1 (6 bases). CDR3 length: 13 amino acids. The V end lost 6 bases, the J end lost 0 bases, and 12 bases lay between the germline ends. Germline V CDR1 and CDR2: SQVTM, ANQGSEA. CDR3 sequence: CSVVGQGSYEQYF. For the CDR3, the DNA is TGCAGCGTCGTGGGACAAGGCTCCTACGAGCAGTACTTC.

There are a few counts of this clone. The chain carries TRBV29-1 and TRBJ2-5, with D uncertain. The CDR3 length is 12 residues. V lost 3 bases to trimming and J lost 5 bases, with 10 bases between them. Germline-derived CDR1 and CDR2 are SQVTM and ANQGSEA. The DNA of the CDR3 is TGCAGCGTTGATCGGCGTGGGGAGACCCAGTACTTC. As protein: CSVDRRGETQYF. The full variable domain, with the rest looked up from reference TRBV29-1 and TRBJ2-5, is SAVISQKPSRDICQRGTSLTIQCQVDSQVTMMFWYRQQPGQSLTLIATANQGSEATYESGFVIDKFPISRPNLTFSTLTVSNMSPEDSSIYLCSVDRRGETQYFGPGTRLLVL.

The chain employs TRBV7-2 and TRBJ1-6; TRBD1 is a possible D gene (6 bases). Trimming left V 1 base short and J 6 bases short, with 16 bases between. CDR3 length: 17 amino acids. Per germline, CDR1 SGHTA and CDR2 FQGNSA. CDR3 sequence: CASSLGSPGDFNSPLHF. The CDR3 DNA reads as TGTGCCAGCAGCTTAGGCAGCCCAGGGGACTTTAATTCACCCCTCCACTTT.

The rearrangement joins TRBV27 to TRBJ2-3, with a weak D call TRBD1 (6 bases). Germline CDR1 is MNHEY and CDR2 is SMNVEV (reference sequence). Deletions cut 5 bases from V and 2 bases from J, with 17 bases between. This CDR3 has 16 amino acids. The CDR3 protein is CASSTTPRQDTDTQYF. Here the CDR3 DNA reads TGTGCCAGCAGTACCACCCCTCGACAGGACACAGATACGCAGTATTTT.

The chain combines TRBV30 with TRBJ1-3; perhaps TRBD1 as D (6 bases). The length of the CDR3 is 13 residues. Trimming left V 2 bases short and J 4 bases short, with 9 bases between. Germline V gives CDR1 GTSNPN, CDR2 SVGIG (reference sequence). This CDR3 is CAWSRGPGNTIYF. The DNA of the CDR3 is TGTGCCTGGAGTCGGGGGCCCGGAAACACCATATATTTT.

This clone was observed once. The chain is built from TRBV5-1 and TRBJ2-2; 7 nucleotides match TRBD1. Germline assignment: CDR1 SGHRS and CDR2 YFSETQ. J gave up 6 bases and V 4 bases, and 3 bases lay outside the gene matches. This CDR3 contains 13 residues. The CDR3 DNA reads TGCGCCAGCAGCACCGACAGGGCCGGGGAGCTGTTTTTT. It yields the protein CASSTDRAGELFF.

The chain carries TRBV28 and TRBJ2-5; D is unresolved. V was trimmed by 0 bases and J by 2 bases, leaving 22 bases between them. From germline, CDR1 is MDHEN and CDR2 SYDVKM. This CDR3 is built from 19 residues. In DNA form, the CDR3 reads TGTGCCAGCAGTTTATGGGTCGTGAAGACCAAAGCTCATCAAGAGACCCAGTACTTC. The encoded protein is CASSLWVVKTKAHQETQYF.

The chain combines TRBV6-5 with TRBJ2-7; maybe TRBD1 (6 bases). Trimming cost V 4 bases and J 3 bases, with 13 bases left between them. Germline CDR1 MNHEY, CDR2 SVGAGI. The CDR3 totals 14 residues. The CDR3 sequence: CASSFGQSNYEQYF. CDR3 bases: TGTGCCAGCAGTTTCGGACAGAGTAACTACGAGCAGTACTTC.

Only a few counts were recorded for this clone. The V and J genes are TRBV10-3 and TRBJ2-7; tentative D call: TRBD1 (6 bases). V lost 9 bases, J lost 4 bases, and 19 bases lay in between. Germline CDR1 reads ENHRY; CDR2 reads SYGVKD. The CDR3 runs 14 residues. The CDR3 spells CAIRPGQPNYEQYF. CDR3 coding DNA: TGTGCCATTAGACCAGGACAGCCGAATTACGAGCAGTACTTC.

This clone was counted a few times. V is TRBV5-5 and J is TRBJ2-5, with D hard to call. Germline V gene lookup returns CDR1 SGHKS and CDR2 YYEKEE (reference sequence). This CDR3 has 14 residues. Trimming removed 2 bases from V and 1 base from J, with 9 bases in between. For the CDR3, the DNA is TGTGCCAGCAGCTTAAACACAGCCCAAGAGACCCAGTACTTC. Protein: CASSLNTAQETQYF. Drawing the rest from reference TRBV5-5 and TRBJ2-5, the complete variable domain is DAGVTQSPTHLIKTRGQQVTLRCSPISGHKSVSWYQQVLGQGPQFIFQYYEKEERGRGNFPDRFSARQFPNYSSELNVNALLLGDSALYLCASSLNTAQETQYFGPGTRLLVL.

The chain is built from TRBV25-1 and TRBJ2-5; D is ambiguous. This CDR3 has 12 amino acids. Deletions cut 3 bases from V and 5 bases from J, with 7 bases between. Looked up from germline, CDR1 is MGHDK and CDR2 is SYGVNS. The CDR3 spells CASSDVGETQYF. For the CDR3, the DNA is TGTGCCAGCAGTGATGTTGGGGAGACCCAGTACTTC.

The CDR3 DNA is TGTGCCAGCAGTCCGCTAGGACTAGCCTCCTACGAGCAGTACTTC. Protein: CASSPLGLASYEQYF. The chain carries TRBV27 and TRBJ2-7; 8 nucleotides agree with TRBD2. The V and J ends lost 5 bases and 0 bases, in that order; junction bases with no gene match: 6. The CDR3 sequence is 15 residues long. Germline loops: CDR1 MNHEY, CDR2 SMNVEV (reference sequence).

In this sample, this clone turned up a few times. This rearrangement joins TRBV7-2 to TRBJ1-1; D not resolved. The V and J ends lost 3 bases and 0 bases respectively, with 11 bases between them. Per the germline V gene, CDR1 is SGHTA and CDR2 is FQGNSA. This CDR3 comprises 15 residues. CDR3 sequence: CASSFGGLVNTEAFF. CDR3 bases: TGTGCCAGCAGCTTTGGAGGGTTGGTGAACACTGAAGCTTTCTTT.

This clone was seen only a few times. The rearrangement links TRBV18 to TRBJ1-6; possible D gene TRBD1, 6 bases. This CDR3 has 14 amino acids. V shed 2 bases and J shed 8 bases, with 10 bases lying between them. CDR1 KGHSH and CDR2 LQKENI come from the germline V gene. This CDR3 is CASSPVAGDSPLHF. CDR3 coding DNA: TGTGCCAGCTCACCAGTCGCAGGGGATTCACCCCTCCACTTT.

This chain joins TRBV28 and TRBJ2-7, with D possibly being TRBD2 (7 bases). This CDR3 has 12 residues. Germline CDR1 is MDHEN and CDR2 is SYDVKM. Trimming removed 9 bases at V and 5 bases at J, with 14 bases between. The CDR3 DNA is TGTGCCAGTGGGGGGGGCGTCCACGAGCAGTACTTC. Translated, it gives CASGGGVHEQYF.

The rearrangement links TRBV29-1 to TRBJ2-1; D is possibly TRBD1 (5 bases). The length of the CDR3 is 14 residues. Trimming pared 4 bases from V and 8 bases from J, leaving 18 bases between. Germline CDR1 SQVTM, CDR2 ANQGSEA. This chain's CDR3 is CSVAPSRQKHEQFF. CDR3 bases: TGCAGCGTTGCACCCTCCCGACAGAAGCATGAGCAGTTCTTC.

The chain carries TRBV2 and TRBJ2-5, with D possibly being TRBD1 (6 bases). Germline V gene data show CDR1 as SNHLY and CDR2 as FYNNEI. The V end was cut by 2 bases, the J end by 3 bases, with 10 bases between. This CDR3 comprises 14 residues. In nucleotides, the CDR3 is TGTGCCAGCAGTGAACTACGGACAGAAGAGACCCAGTACTTC. Its translation: CASSELRTEETQYF.

This clone was seen more than once but under ten times. The chain employs TRBV18 and TRBJ1-4, with D possibly being TRBD1 (5 bases). The CDR3 consists of 15 residues. The V end lost 2 bases, the J end lost 5 bases, and 12 bases lay between the germline ends. Germline CDR1 reads KGHSH; CDR2 reads LQKENI. The CDR3 coding sequence is TGTGCCAGCTCACCAAGGCTCAGGGCAAATGAAAAACTGTTTTTT. This gives the protein CASSPRLRANEKLFF. The variable domain in full, with the rest retrieved from reference TRBV18 and TRBJ1-4, is NAGVMQNPRHLVRRRGQEARLRCSPMKGHSHVYWYRQLPEEGLKFMVYLQKENIIDESGMPKERFSAEFPKEGPSILRIQQVVRGDSAAYFCASSPRLRANEKLFFGSGTQLSVL.

V is TRBV5-1 and J is TRBJ1-2, with 7 nucleotides matching TRBD1. The germline CDR1 and CDR2 sequences are SGHRS and YFSETQ. The CDR3 covers 15 residues. J was trimmed by 2 bases and V by 3 bases; bases with no gene match: 7. This CDR3 reads CASSYRDSENYGYTF. The CDR3, as DNA: TGCGCCAGCAGCTACCGGGACAGTGAGAACTATGGCTACACCTTC.

Only one count was recorded for this clone. The chain employs TRBV27 and TRBJ1-2; D unresolved. Trimming took off 4 bases at V and 5 bases at J, with 11 bases between the two ends. Germline V gene data show CDR1 as MNHEY and CDR2 as SMNVEV (reference sequence). The CDR3 runs 13 residues. The CDR3 loop is CASSSSVGYGYTF. CDR3 DNA sequence: TGTGCCAGCAGTTCCAGCGTGGGTTATGGCTACACCTTC.

The CDR3 region has the DNA TGTGCCAGCAGTGAAGCTGGCGGGAATTACTACACTGAAGCTTTCTTT. Residues: CASSEAGGNYYTEAFF. The chain carries TRBV6-1 and TRBJ1-1; D gene ambiguous. The CDR3 loop spans 16 amino acids. V dropped 0 bases and J dropped 3 bases, with 14 bases sitting between them. Germline V CDR1 and CDR2: MNHNS, SASEGT.

The chain links TRBV25-1 to TRBJ2-1, with 8 bases fitting TRBD2. Germline lookup yields CDR1 MGHDK and CDR2 SYGVNS. The CDR3 is 14 amino acids. J lost 4 bases, V lost 5 bases, and 4 bases had no gene match. CDR3: CASSISGAYNEQFF. CDR3 nucleotide sequence: TGTGCCAGCAGTATTAGCGGGGCTTACAATGAGCAGTTCTTC.

The V gene is TRBV29-1, the J gene TRBJ1-1; the D is unclear. Deletions cut 3 bases from V and 4 bases from J, with 9 bases between. This CDR3 has 12 amino acids. In germline, CDR1 is SQVTM, CDR2 ANQGSEA. The CDR3 DNA sequence: TGCAGCGTTGATCAGAGAGGCACTGAAGCTTTCTTT. As protein: CSVDQRGTEAFF.

The chain couples TRBV29-1 to TRBJ1-2, with D hard to call. Germline V gives CDR1 SQVTM, CDR2 ANQGSEA. Trimming stripped 5 bases from V and 1 base from J, with 20 bases between. CDR3 length: 16 residues. Written as DNA, the CDR3 is TGCAGCGTTCTATCCGCCTCTCGGTCCTTTAACTATGGCTACACCTTC. Protein: CSVLSASRSFNYGYTF.